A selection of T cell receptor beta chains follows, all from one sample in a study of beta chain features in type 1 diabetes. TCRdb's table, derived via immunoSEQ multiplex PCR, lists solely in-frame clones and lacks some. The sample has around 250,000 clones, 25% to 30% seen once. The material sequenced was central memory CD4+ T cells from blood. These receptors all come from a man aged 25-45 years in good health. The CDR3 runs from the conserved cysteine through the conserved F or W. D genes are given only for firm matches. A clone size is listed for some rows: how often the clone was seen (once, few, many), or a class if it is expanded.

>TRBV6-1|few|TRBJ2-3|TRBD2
TGTGCCAGCCCTAGCGGGGGGGTCACAGATACGCAGTATTTT
CASPSGGVTDTQYF
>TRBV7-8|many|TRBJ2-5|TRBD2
TGTGCCAGCAGCCCTACGGGGAGGGGACAAGAGACCCAGTACTTC
CASSPTGRGQETQYF
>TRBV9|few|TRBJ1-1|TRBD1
TGTGCCAGCAGCTCAGGACAGGGCGTTGAAGCTTTCTTT
CASSSGQGVEAFF
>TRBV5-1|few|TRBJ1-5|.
TGCGCCAGCAGCTTGGGTCGACCCGATCAGCCCCAGCATTTT
CASSLGRPDQPQHF
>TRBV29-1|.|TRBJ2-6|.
TGCAGCGTTGGAAAGGGAGCTGGGGCCAACGTCCTGACTTTC
CSVGKGAGANVLTF
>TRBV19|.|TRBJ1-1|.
TGTGCCAGTGCCCAACGGGCCATGAACACTGAAGCTTTCTTT
CASAQRAMNTEAFF
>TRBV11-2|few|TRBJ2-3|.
TGTGCCAGCAGCTTCTGGGGGGATACGCAGTATTTT
CASSFWGDTQYF
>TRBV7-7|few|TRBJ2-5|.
TGTGCCAGCAGCCCGCAGGGGACTCAAGAGACCCAGTACTTC
CASSPQGTQETQYF
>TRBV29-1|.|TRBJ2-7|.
TGCAGCGTATCCGGGCCCTCACGTCGGGAGCAGTACTTC
CSVSGPSRREQYF
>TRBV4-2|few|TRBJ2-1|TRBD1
TGTGCCAGCAGCCAACGTACAGGGGATAGGTACAATGAGCAGTTCTTC
CASSQRTGDRYNEQFF
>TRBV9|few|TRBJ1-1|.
TGTGCCAGCAGCTCGACGACGGTGATGAACACTGAAGCTTTCTTT
CASSSTTVMNTEAFF
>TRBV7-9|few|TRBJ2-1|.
TGTGCCAGCAGCTTAGGAGGCAGGGAACGCAATGAGCAGTTCTTC
CASSLGGRERNEQFF
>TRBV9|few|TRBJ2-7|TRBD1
TGTGCCAGCAGCCCTCGAACCGGGACAGGGTCCCACGAGCAGTACTTC
CASSPRTGTGSHEQYF
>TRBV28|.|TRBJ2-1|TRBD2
TGTGCCAGCAGTTTCGCGGGAGGGCCCTACAATGAGCAGTTCTTC
CASSFAGGPYNEQFF
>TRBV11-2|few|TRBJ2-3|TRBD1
TGTGCCAGCAGCTCAGGACAGGGTACATTCACAGATACGCAGTATTTT
CASSSGQGTFTDTQYF
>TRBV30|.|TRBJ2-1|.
TGTGCCTGGAGTGTACTCTATGAGCAGTTCTTC
CAWSVLYEQFF
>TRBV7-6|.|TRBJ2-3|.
TGTGCCAGCAGCCTTGTAAGCGGGCATAGCACAGATACGCAGTATTTT
CASSLVSGHSTDTQYF
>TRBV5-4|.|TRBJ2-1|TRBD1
TGTGCCAGCAGCTTACAGGGGCCAAATGAGCAGTTCTTC
CASSLQGPNEQFF
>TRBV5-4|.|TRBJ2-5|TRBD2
TGTGCCAGCAGCTCTCTAGCGGGAGGCCTCCAAGAGACCCAGTACTTC
CASSSLAGGLQETQYF
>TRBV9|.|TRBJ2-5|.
TGTGCCAGCAGCGTAGGCGACGCAGAGACCCAGTACTTC
CASSVGDAETQYF
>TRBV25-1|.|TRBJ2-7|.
TGTGCCAGCAGTTCCGACAGGTCCTACGAGCAGTACTTC
CASSSDRSYEQYF
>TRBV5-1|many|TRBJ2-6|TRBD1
TGCGCCAGCAGCGCGACAGGGGCTGGGGCCAACGTCCTGACTTTC
CASSATGAGANVLTF
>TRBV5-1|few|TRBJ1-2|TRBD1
TGCGCCAGCAGCTTAGGACAGGGGAAATATGGCTACACCTTC
CASSLGQGKYGYTF
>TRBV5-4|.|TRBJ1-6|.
TGTGCCAGCAGCTCCCCCGGGGAGCCATGGGCCCTCCACTTT
CASSSPGEPWALHF
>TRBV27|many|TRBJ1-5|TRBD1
TGTGCCAGCAGTCCGGGACAGAATCAGCCCCAGCATTTT
CASSPGQNQPQHF
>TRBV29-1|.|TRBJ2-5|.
TGCAGCGCCGGAGTCGGGGTAGAGACCCAGTACTTC
CSAGVGVETQYF
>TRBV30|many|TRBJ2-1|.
TGTGCCTGGAGCGACGGACTGTCAAATGAGCAGTTCTTC
CAWSDGLSNEQFF
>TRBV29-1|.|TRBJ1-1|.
TGCAGCGTTGATAGGGGGAGCGGCACTGAAGCTTTCTTT
CSVDRGSGTEAFF
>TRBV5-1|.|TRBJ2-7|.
TGCGCCAGCAGCTCCGCGGGATCCTCCTACGAGCAGTACTTC
CASSSAGSSYEQYF
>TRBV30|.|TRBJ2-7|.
TGTGCCTGGAGTCCCTCAGTGGAGCAGTACTTC
CAWSPSVEQYF
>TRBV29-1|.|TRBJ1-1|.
TGCAGCGTTGAAGATCTTACAGCCAACACTGAAGCTTTCTTT
CSVEDLTANTEAFF
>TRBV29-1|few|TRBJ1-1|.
TGCAGCGTCTCAGGAGGCTTCAAGACCACTGAAGCTTTCTTT
CSVSGGFKTTEAFF
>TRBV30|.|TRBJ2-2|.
TGTGCCTGGAGTGTAGGTCGGGCGAACACCGGGGAGCTGTTTTTT
CAWSVGRANTGELFF
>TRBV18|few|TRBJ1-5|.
TGTGCCAGCTCCCCTAGATGGGCAGACGCTGATCAGCCCCAGCATTTT
CASSPRWADADQPQHF
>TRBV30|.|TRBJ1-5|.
TGTGCCTGGAGGCTTGCAGGTCAGCCCCAGCATTTT
CAWRLAGQPQHF
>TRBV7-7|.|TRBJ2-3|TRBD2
TGTGCCAGCAGCCCCGGACTAGCGAGGGCTGGGGATACGCAGTATTTT
CASSPGLARAGDTQYF
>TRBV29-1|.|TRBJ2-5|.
TGCAGCGTTGATAGCGGAGGGGGTAAGACCCAGTACTTC
CSVDSGGGKTQYF
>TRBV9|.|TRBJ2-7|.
TGTGCCAGCAGCGTAGGGCAGGGCCTCTACGAGCAGTACTTC
CASSVGQGLYEQYF
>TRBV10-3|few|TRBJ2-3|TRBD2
TGTGCCATCAGTGAGTCGGGGACTAGCGGGGATACGCAGTATTTT
CAISESGTSGDTQYF
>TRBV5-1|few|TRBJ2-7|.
TGCGCCAGCAGTCCCCTCGACAGCTCCTACGAGCAGTACTTC
CASSPLDSSYEQYF
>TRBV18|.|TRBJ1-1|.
TGTGCCAGCTCACCCTCATCCTCTGAAGCTTTCTTT
CASSPSSSEAFF
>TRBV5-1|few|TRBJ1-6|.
TGCGCCAGCAGCAGGGACGGCGACTCAGGTTCACCCCTCCACTTT
CASSRDGDSGSPLHF
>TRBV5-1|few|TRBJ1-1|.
TGCGCCAGCAGCTTGACGGGAGTGAACACTGAAGCTTTCTTT
CASSLTGVNTEAFF
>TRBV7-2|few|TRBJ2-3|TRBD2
TGTGCCAGCAGCTTAGGGGACTACCTAAAAACAGATACGCAGTATTTT
CASSLGDYLKTDTQYF
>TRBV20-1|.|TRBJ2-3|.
TGCAGTGCTAGTGAGCAGGGAAAGCAGTATTTT
CSASEQGKQYF
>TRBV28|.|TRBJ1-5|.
TGTGCCAGCAAAGGACATGAGTTTTCATTGCCCCAGCATTTT
CASKGHEFSLPQHF
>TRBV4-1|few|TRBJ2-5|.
TGCGCCAGCAGCCAAGGACCGGGAGAGACCCAGTACTTC
CASSQGPGETQYF
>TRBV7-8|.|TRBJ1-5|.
TGTGCCAGCAGCTCTGAGACACTTCATCAGCCCCAGCATTTT
CASSSETLHQPQHF
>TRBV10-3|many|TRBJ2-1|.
TGTGCCACCCACGGGGGATTCTCCTACAATGAGCAGTTCTTC
CATHGGFSYNEQFF
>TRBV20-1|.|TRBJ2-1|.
TGCAGTGTTATACGCAATGAGCAGTTCTTC
CSVIRNEQFF